This entry describes one TCR beta chain. Its antigen is still unknown. No base quality information exists; no much larger clone differs at one position. The immunoSEQ Assay, a bias-controlled multiplex PCR, was used to amplify TCRbeta CDR3 regions from genomic DNA. The published analysis was carried out like this. The number of nucleated cells in each sample was estimated by amplification of reference gene primers within the assay. Sequence reads were collapsed and filtered to measure the absolute abundance of every unique TCRbeta CDR3 rearrangement. For each sample, productive Simpson clonality was calculated by taking the square root of Simpson's diversity index across productive rearrangements. This immuneACCESS table, as held by TCRdb, lists in-frame sequences with V and J called but not all clones. Of the missing ones, under half trace to an unresolved V gene in checked studies; the others have no known cause. D and trimming were read from the DNA, whereas the V and J calls and clone size are those reported in that table. Here the sample has 80,000 or so clones; about 85% occur a single time. Approximately 11% of the sample lies in the top ten.

One collaborating source in Seattle enrolled patients while the patients were actively infected and followed the patients over time throughout the course of disease. Whole blood was collected in K2EDTA tubes by collaborating institutions according to the institutions' own protocols. For TCRbeta analysis, collaborator samples were shipped as frozen whole blood, as isolated PBMCs, or as DNA extracted from either sample type. The data were obtained in a study of blood T cell repertoires in COVID-19 (dated by TCRdb to about 2020). The study in broad terms: Samples covering the acute and convalescent phases of COVID-19 were provided by collaborators in the United States, Italy and Spain. The samples were drawn from the first 160 participants of the ongoing ImmuneRACE study and from 1,254 subjects provided by 6 global collaborators. The repertoires were released in a freely available public database meant as a resource for research on the immune response to SARS-CoV-2. The dataset comprised deeply sampled blood TCRbeta repertoires from subjects exposed to, actively infected with, or recovered from COVID-19. A de-identified subject ID, COVID-19 status, age in years and sex were almost always included in the sample metadata. The prospective study material was composed of cDNA or gDNA derived from T cells, B-cell-depleted T cells, or PBMCs. Where available, HLA class I and class II types were obtained from metadata supplied by the sample provider rather than from assay-based typing. Broad study findings and their caveats: The amount of clinical and demographic metadata varied by source and participant and was provided uncurated.

CDR1 is given as MGHRA and CDR2 as YSYEKL, both from the germline V gene. The CDR3 measures 15 amino acids from cysteine to phenylalanine. The only DNA kept is the CDR3, 45 bases in frame from the first base. The V end gives up 4 bases and the J end 9 bases, leaving 12 bases in the junction not matched to a gene. This clonotype was sampled from a man aged 55 to 70 with COVID-19, enrolled during active disease. The sequenced material came from peripheral blood. This chain is built from TRBV4-1 and TRBJ2-1; TRBD1 fits 7 bases in the junction. DNA sequence: TGCGCCAGCAGCCGCAACACACAGGGGTACGGTGAGCAGTTCTTC. Its translation reads: CASSRNTQGYGEQFF.